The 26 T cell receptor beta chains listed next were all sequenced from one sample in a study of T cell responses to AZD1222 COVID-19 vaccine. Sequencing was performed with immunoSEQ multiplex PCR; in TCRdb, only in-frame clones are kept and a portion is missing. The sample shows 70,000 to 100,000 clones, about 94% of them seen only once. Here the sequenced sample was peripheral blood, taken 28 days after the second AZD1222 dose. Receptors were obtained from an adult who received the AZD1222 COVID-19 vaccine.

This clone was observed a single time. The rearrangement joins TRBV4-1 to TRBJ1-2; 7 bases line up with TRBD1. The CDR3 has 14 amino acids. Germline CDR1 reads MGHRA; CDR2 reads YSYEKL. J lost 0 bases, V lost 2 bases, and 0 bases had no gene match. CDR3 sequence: CASSQQGANYGYTF. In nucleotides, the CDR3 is TGCGCCAGCAGCCAACAGGGGGCTAACTATGGCTACACCTTC.

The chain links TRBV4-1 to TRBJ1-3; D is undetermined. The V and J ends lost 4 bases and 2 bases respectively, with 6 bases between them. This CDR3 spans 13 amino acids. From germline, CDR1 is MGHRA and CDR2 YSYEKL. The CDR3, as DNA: TGCGCCAGCAGCCCCCTCGCTGGAAACACCATATATTTT. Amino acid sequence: CASSPLAGNTIYF.

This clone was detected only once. The CDR3 here is CASSYSRLVDTQYF. Here the CDR3 DNA reads TGTGCCAGCAGTTACTCGAGGTTGGTAGATACGCAGTATTTT. The rearrangement links TRBV6-2 or TRBV6-3 to TRBJ2-3; unclear D gene. V lost 0 bases to trimming and J lost 5 bases, with 9 bases between them. This CDR3 has 14 residues. The V gene's germline CDR1 is MNHEY and CDR2 SVGEGT.

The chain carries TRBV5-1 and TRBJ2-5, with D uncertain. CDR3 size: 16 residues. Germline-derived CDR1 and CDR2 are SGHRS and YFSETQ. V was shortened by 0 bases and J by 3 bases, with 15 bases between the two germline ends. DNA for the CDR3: TGCGCCAGCAGCTTGGACCGCCTTGGTCCCGAAGAGACCCAGTACTTC. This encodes CASSLDRLGPEETQYF.

CDR3 DNA: TGTGCCAGCTCACTCCGACAGGGGGTCTACGAGCAGTACTTC. This sequence encodes CASSLRQGVYEQYF. The chain carries TRBV18 and TRBJ2-7, with 9 bases aligning to TRBD1. After removal of 4 bases from V and 3 bases from J, the junction contained 4 bases not matched to a gene. The V gene's germline CDR1 is KGHSH and CDR2 LQKENI. This CDR3 region has 14 residues.

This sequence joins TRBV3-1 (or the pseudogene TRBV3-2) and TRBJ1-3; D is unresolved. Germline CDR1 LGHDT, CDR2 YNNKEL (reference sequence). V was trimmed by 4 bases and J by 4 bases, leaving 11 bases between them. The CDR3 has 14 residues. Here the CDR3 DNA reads TGTGCCAGCAGCCCTACGGTCTACGGAAACACCATATATTTT. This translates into CASSPTVYGNTIYF.

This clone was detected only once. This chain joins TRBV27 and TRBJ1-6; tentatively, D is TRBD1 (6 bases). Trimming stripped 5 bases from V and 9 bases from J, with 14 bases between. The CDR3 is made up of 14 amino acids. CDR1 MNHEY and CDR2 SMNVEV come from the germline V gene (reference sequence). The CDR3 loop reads CASSHTGSGSPLHF. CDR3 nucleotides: TGTGCCAGCAGTCATACAGGGTCGGGTTCACCCCTCCACTTT.

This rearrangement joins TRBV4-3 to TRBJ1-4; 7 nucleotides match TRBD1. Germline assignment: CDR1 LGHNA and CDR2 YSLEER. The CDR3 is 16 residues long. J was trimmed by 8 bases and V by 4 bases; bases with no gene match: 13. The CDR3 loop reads CASSPSLQGSGEKLFF. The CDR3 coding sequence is TGCGCCAGCAGCCCCAGCCTACAGGGGTCGGGGGAAAAACTGTTTTTT.

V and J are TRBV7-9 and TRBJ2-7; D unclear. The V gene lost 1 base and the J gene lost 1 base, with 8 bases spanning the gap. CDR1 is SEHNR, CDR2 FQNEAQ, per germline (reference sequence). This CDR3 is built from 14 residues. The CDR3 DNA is TGTGCCAGCAGCTTAGATACAGCTTCCTACGAGCAGTACTTC. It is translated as CASSLDTASYEQYF.

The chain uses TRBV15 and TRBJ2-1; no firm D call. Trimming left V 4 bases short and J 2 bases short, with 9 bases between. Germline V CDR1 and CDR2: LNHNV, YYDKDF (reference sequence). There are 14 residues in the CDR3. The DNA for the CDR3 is TGTGCCACCAGCACCGGCCTTACCTACAATGAGCAGTTCTTC. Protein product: CATSTGLTYNEQFF.

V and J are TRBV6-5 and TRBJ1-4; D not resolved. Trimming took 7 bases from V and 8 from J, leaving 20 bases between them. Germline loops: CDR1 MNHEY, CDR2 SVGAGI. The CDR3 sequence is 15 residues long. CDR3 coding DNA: TGTGCCAGCATCCTCACCCACCGGGCTCTGGAAAAACTGTTTTTT. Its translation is CASILTHRALEKLFF.

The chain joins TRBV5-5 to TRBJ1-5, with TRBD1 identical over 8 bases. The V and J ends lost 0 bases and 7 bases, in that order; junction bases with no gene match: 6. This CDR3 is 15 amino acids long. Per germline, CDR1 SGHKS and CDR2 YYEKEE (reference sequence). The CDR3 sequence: CASSLERQGTQPQHF. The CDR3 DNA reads TGTGCCAGCAGCTTGGAACGACAGGGGACGCAGCCCCAGCATTTT. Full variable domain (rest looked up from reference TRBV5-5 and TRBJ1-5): DAGVTQSPTHLIKTRGQQVTLRCSPISGHKSVSWYQQVLGQGPQFIFQYYEKEERGRGNFPDRFSARQFPNYSSELNVNALLLGDSALYLCASSLERQGTQPQHFGDGTRLSIL.

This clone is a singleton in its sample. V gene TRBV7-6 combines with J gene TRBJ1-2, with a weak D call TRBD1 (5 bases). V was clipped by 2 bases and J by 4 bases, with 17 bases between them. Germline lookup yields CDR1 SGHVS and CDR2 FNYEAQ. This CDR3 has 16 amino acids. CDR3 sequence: CASSLNPRSGTYGYTF. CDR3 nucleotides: TGTGCCAGCAGCTTAAATCCCCGGTCAGGGACCTATGGCTACACCTTC.

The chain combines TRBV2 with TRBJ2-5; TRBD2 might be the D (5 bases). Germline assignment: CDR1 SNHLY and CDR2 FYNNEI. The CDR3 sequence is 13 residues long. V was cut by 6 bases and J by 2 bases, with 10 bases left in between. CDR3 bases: TGTGCCAGCAGGCCTCGGGGTCAAGAGACCCAGTACTTC. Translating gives CASRPRGQETQYF.

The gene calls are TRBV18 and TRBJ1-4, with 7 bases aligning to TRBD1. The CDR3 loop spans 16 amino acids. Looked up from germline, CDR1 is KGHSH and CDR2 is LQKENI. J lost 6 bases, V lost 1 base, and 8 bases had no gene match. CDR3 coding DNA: TGTGCCAGCTCACCACGAGGGACAGAAGACTATGAAAAACTGTTTTTT. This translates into CASSPRGTEDYEKLFF. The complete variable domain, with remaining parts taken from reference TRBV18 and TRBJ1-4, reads NAGVMQNPRHLVRRRGQEARLRCSPMKGHSHVYWYRQLPEEGLKFMVYLQKENIIDESGMPKERFSAEFPKEGPSILRIQQVVRGDSAAYFCASSPRGTEDYEKLFFGSGTQLSVL.

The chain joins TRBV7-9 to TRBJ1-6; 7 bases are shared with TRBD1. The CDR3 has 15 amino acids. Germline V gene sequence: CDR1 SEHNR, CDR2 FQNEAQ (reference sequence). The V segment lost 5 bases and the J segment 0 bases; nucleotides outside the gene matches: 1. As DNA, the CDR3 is TGTGCCAGCAGCCGGGACAGCTCCTATAATTCACCCCTCCACTTT. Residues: CASSRDSSYNSPLHF.

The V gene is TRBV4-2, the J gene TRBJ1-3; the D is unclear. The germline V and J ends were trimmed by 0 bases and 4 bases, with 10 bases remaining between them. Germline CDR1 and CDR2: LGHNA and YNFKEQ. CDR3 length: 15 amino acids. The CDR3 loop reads CASSQDLTVGNTIYF. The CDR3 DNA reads TGTGCCAGCAGCCAAGATCTCACAGTAGGAAACACCATATATTTT.

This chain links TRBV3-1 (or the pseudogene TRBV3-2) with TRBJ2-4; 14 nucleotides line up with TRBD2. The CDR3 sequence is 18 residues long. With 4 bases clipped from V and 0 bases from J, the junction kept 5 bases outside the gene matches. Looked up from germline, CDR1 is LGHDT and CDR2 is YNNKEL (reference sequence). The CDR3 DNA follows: TGTGCCAGCAGCCCAGGACTAGCGGGGGGTATAGCCAAAAACATTCAGTACTTC. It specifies CASSPGLAGGIAKNIQYF.

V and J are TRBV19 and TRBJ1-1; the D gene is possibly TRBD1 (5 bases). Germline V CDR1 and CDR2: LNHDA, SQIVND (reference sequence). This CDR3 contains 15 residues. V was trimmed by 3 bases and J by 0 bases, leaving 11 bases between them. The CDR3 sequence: CASSIPDSMNTEAFF. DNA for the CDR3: TGTGCCAGTAGTATCCCCGACAGCATGAACACTGAAGCTTTCTTT.

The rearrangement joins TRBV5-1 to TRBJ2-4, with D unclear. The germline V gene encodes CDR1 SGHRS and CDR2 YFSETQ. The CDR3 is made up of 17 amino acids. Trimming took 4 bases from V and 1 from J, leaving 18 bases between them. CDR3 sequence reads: CASSQSGFNGAKNIQYF. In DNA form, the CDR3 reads TGCGCCAGCAGCCAGTCGGGCTTCAATGGCGCCAAAAACATTCAGTACTTC. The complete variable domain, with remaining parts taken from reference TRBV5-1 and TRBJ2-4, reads KAGVTQTPRYLIKTRGQQVTLSCSPISGHRSVSWYQQTPGQGLQFLFEYFSETQRNKGNFPGRFSGRQFSNSRSEMNVSTLELGDSALYLCASSQSGFNGAKNIQYFGAGTRLSVL.

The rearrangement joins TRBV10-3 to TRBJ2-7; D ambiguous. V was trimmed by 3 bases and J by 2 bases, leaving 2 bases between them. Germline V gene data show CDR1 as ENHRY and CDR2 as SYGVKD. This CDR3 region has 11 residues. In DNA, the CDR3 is TGTGCCATCAGTGACACCTACGAGCAGTACTTC. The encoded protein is CAISDTYEQYF.

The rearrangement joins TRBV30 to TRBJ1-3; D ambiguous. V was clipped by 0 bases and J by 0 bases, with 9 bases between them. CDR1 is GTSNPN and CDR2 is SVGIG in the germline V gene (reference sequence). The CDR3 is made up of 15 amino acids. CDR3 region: CAWSVDTTSGNTIYF. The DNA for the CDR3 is TGTGCCTGGAGTGTAGACACTACCTCTGGAAACACCATATATTTT.

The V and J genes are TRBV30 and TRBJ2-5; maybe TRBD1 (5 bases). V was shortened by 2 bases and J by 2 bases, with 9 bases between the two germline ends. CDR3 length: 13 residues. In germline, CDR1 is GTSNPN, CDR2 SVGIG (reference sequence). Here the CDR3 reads CAWSNRLQETQYF. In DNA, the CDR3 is TGTGCCTGGAGTAACAGGCTACAAGAGACCCAGTACTTC.

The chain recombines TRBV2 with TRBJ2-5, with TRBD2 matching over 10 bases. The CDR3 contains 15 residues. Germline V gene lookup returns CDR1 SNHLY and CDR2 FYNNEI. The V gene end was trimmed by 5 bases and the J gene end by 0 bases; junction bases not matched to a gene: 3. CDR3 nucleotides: TGTGCCAGCAGTCAACTAGCGGGGTACCAAGAGACCCAGTACTTC. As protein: CASSQLAGYQETQYF.

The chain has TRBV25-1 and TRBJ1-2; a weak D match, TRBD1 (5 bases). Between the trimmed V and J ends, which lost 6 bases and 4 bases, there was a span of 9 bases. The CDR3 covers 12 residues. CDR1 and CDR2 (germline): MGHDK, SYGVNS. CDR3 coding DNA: TGTGCCAGCAGGACGGGGACCTATGGCTACACCTTC. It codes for CASRTGTYGYTF.

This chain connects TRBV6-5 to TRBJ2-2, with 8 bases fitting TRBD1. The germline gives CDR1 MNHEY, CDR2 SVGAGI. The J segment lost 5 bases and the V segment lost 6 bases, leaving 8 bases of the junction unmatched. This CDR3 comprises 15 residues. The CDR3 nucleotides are TGTGCCAGCAGACTCGACAGGGGAAATACCGGGGAGCTGTTTTTT. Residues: CASRLDRGNTGELFF.